A single sample gave rise to the 21 T cell receptor beta chains below, sequenced in a study of T cell repertoires in cytomegalovirus infection. One entry per CDR3 protein results from TCRdb running MiXCR on the reads. The data show some 900,000 distinct CDR3 sequences, around a third seen once. Their antigens are not known. This specimen was cultured CD8+ T cells from PBMCs, taken from culture after CMV antigen stimulation. These receptors all stem from a human donor in good health (CMV status not recorded). Some clones in this sample may be carry-over from other donors' samples.

The chain joins TRBV19 to TRBJ2-2, with D perhaps TRBD1 or TRBD2 (6 bases each). V lost 4 bases to trimming and J lost 2 bases, with 11 bases between them. The CDR3 runs 15 residues. The germline CDR1 and CDR2 sequences are LNHDA and SQIVND (reference sequence). CDR3 bases: TGTGCCAGTAGTAGTGACGGGGGCAACACCGGGGAGCTGTTTTTT. It specifies CASSSDGGNTGELFF.

Points on this clonotype: A much larger clone lies one base from this, so it may be a read error. This chain connects TRBV7-8 to TRBJ1-3; TRBD1 might be the D (5 bases). The CDR3 is 15 residues long. V lost 7 bases, J lost 0 bases, and 13 bases lay in between. Germline values: CDR1 SGHVS, CDR2 FQNEAQ. As DNA, the CDR3 is TGTGCCAGCACCAGAAGACAGCGCTCTGGAAACACCATATATTTT. This gives the protein CASTRRQRSGNTIYF. The variable domain in full, completed from reference TRBV7-8 and TRBJ1-3, reads GAGVSQSPRYKVAKRGQDVALRCDPISGHVSLFWYQQALGQGPEFLTYFQNEAQLDKSGLPSDRFFAERPEGSVSTLKIQRTQQEDSAVYLCASTRRQRSGNTIYFGEGSWLTVV.

CDR3 sequence reads: CATLSRGNTEAFF. The CDR3 DNA follows: TGTGCCACCCTCAGCAGGGGTAACACTGAAGCTTTCTTT. This chain links TRBV27 with TRBJ1-1, with D possibly matching TRBD1 (6 bases). Germline CDR1 MNHEY, CDR2 SMNVEV (reference sequence). The V end was cut by 10 bases, the J end by 2 bases, with 14 bases between. This CDR3 has 13 residues.

This clonotype was observed a handful of times. The V and J genes are TRBV9 and TRBJ1-1; D gene uncertain. Germline CDR1 SGDLS, CDR2 YYNGEE. V was pared by 4 bases and J by 1 base, with 14 bases between. The CDR3 runs 15 residues. This CDR3 reads CASSPSGRSNTEAFF. The CDR3 region has the DNA TGTGCCAGCAGCCCTAGCGGGAGATCGAACACTGAAGCTTTCTTT.

This chain uses TRBV11-3 with TRBJ2-1; 9 positions match TRBD2. CDR3 size: 16 residues. Germline V gives CDR1 SGHNT, CDR2 YENEEA. After removal of 5 bases from V and 3 bases from J, the junction contained 8 bases not matched to a gene. The DNA of the CDR3 is TGTGCCAGCAGCACCGATAGCGGGGGCCTCTACAATGAGCAGTTCTTC. Its protein product is CASSTDSGGLYNEQFF.

V and J are TRBV7-9 and TRBJ1-2; a possible D gene is TRBD1 (6 bases). Germline CDR1 and CDR2: SEHNR and FQNEAQ (reference sequence). The CDR3 length is 16 residues. Between the trimmed V and J ends, which lost 5 bases and 8 bases, there was a span of 24 bases. The CDR3 DNA is TGTGCCAGCAGCATTACCGGGGGCAGGGACTCCTCCGGCTACACCTTC. Translated: CASSITGGRDSSGYTF.

This rearrangement joins TRBV5-4 to TRBJ1-2; 8 positions match TRBD1. V shed 0 bases and J 7 bases; nucleotides not matched to a gene: 5. This CDR3 region has 14 residues. Germline loops: CDR1 SGHNT, CDR2 YYREEE (reference sequence). CDR3 bases: TGTGCCAGCAGCTTGGCCAGGGGGCGGTTTGGCTACACCTTC. Translating it yields CASSLARGRFGYTF.

The chain couples TRBV6-1 to TRBJ2-5; weak D call: TRBD2 (6 bases). Germline V gene sequence: CDR1 MNHNS, CDR2 SASEGT. Trimming stripped 3 bases from V and 3 bases from J, with 11 bases between. This CDR3 has 14 residues. The CDR3 here is CASSEEGREETQYF. For the CDR3, the DNA is TGTGCCAGCAGTGAGGAGGGGAGAGAAGAGACCCAGTACTTC.

The rearrangement links TRBV7-9 to TRBJ2-7, with 8 bases that match TRBD1. The CDR3 loop spans 14 amino acids. Trimming cost V 5 bases and J 3 bases; bases outside gene matches: 6. Germline CDR1 reads SEHNR; CDR2 reads FQNEAQ (reference sequence). The CDR3 nucleotides read TGTGCCAGCAGCCTCGGGACAGGTATCTACGAGCAGTACTTC. Its translation: CASSLGTGIYEQYF.

This clonotype was counted once. The chain joins TRBV7-9 to TRBJ2-7, with D possibly TRBD1 on 5 matching bases. Germline CDR1 reads SEHNR; CDR2 reads FQNEAQ (reference sequence). V was pared by 4 bases and J by 3 bases, with 13 bases between. The CDR3 is 14 residues long. Here the CDR3 reads CASSSSTDIYEQYF. CDR3 coding DNA: TGTGCCAGCAGCTCCTCGACAGATATCTACGAGCAGTACTTC. The variable domain in full, with the rest retrieved from reference TRBV7-9 and TRBJ2-7, is DTGVSQNPRHKITKRGQNVTFRCDPISEHNRLYWYRQTLGQGPEFLTYFQNEAQLEKSRLLSDRFSAERPKGSFSTLEIQRTEQGDSAMYLCASSSSTDIYEQYFGPGTRLTVT.

The table lists this clonotype with many counts. The chain combines TRBV6-6 with TRBJ2-2; perhaps TRBD1 as D (6 bases). This CDR3 is 15 amino acids long. Trimming took off 4 bases at V and 0 bases at J, with 9 bases between the two ends. The germline gives CDR1 MNHNY, CDR2 SVGAGI (reference sequence). CDR3 nucleotides: TGTGCCAGCAGTTCCCGGACAGCGAACACCGGGGAGCTGTTTTTT. It is translated as CASSSRTANTGELFF.

This clonotype was detected only a few times. V is TRBV2 and J is TRBJ2-5; 8 bases map to TRBD1. The V gene end was trimmed by 2 bases and the J gene end by 5 bases; junction bases not matched to a gene: 16. Germline assignment: CDR1 SNHLY and CDR2 FYNNEI. This CDR3 has 18 residues. The CDR3 sequence is CASSESGGGDRGSETQYF. Written as DNA, the CDR3 is TGTGCCAGCAGTGAATCCGGTGGTGGAGACAGGGGTTCGGAGACCCAGTACTTC.

The V call is TRBV12-3 or TRBV12-4, the J call TRBJ2-7, with TRBD1 as a possible D gene (6 bases). The V end lost 7 bases, the J end lost 3 bases, and 16 bases lay between the germline ends. The CDR3 runs to 14 residues. The CDR3, as DNA: TGTGCCAGCACTACCGAGGGGGTAGTCTACGAGCAGTACTTC. Translated: CASTTEGVVYEQYF.

This clonotype has ten or more counts. V is TRBV19 and J is TRBJ2-1; D possibly corresponds to TRBD2 (7 bases). CDR1 is LNHDA, CDR2 SQIVND, per germline (reference sequence). V lost 7 bases, J lost 0 bases, and 16 bases lay in between. The CDR3 covers 16 residues. The chain's CDR3 is CASTPWEGGSYNEQFF. As DNA, the CDR3 is TGTGCCAGTACTCCCTGGGAGGGGGGCTCCTACAATGAGCAGTTCTTC.

This clonotype was found many times. The rearrangement uses TRBV7-6 and TRBJ1-6, with D possibly TRBD1 on 6 matching bases. V lost 5 bases to trimming and J lost 0 bases, with 20 bases between them. Germline loops: CDR1 SGHVS, CDR2 FNYEAQ. This CDR3 comprises 19 residues. CDR3 sequence reads: CASSPLIGQSSSYNSPLHF. Here the CDR3 DNA reads TGTGCCAGCAGCCCTCTCATAGGACAGTCCAGCTCCTATAATTCACCCCTCCACTTT.

This clonotype has ten or more counts. The V gene is TRBV7-2, the J gene TRBJ2-7; 9 bases are shared with TRBD2. Germline V gene data show CDR1 as SGHTA and CDR2 as FQGNSA. The CDR3 covers 15 residues. V was pared by 1 base and J by 3 bases, with 4 bases of the junction left unmatched. The CDR3 protein is CASSLGSGGIYEQYV. For the CDR3, the DNA is TGTGCCAGCAGCTTAGGTAGCGGGGGAATCTACGAGCAGTACGTC.

Only a few counts were recorded for this clonotype. CDR3 in DNA: TGCGCCAGCAGCTTGGTGGCAGGGGGCAGCTACTATGGCTACACCTTC. It specifies CASSLVAGGSYYGYTF. This rearrangement joins TRBV5-1 to TRBJ1-2; TRBD1 matches at 8 bases. J lost 3 bases, V lost 0 bases, and 7 bases had no gene match. This CDR3 has 16 amino acids. Germline CDR1 SGHRS, CDR2 YFSETQ. Filled out from reference TRBV5-1 and TRBJ1-2, the complete variable domain reads KAGVTQTPRYLIKTRGQQVTLSCSPISGHRSVSWYQQTPGQGLQFLFEYFSETQRNKGNFPGRFSGRQFSNSRSEMNVSTLELGDSALYLCASSLVAGGSYYGYTFGSGTRLTVV.

In this sample, this clonotype turned up a few times. The gene calls are TRBV28 and TRBJ2-7; 9 bases fit TRBD1. V was clipped by 3 bases and J by 6 bases; unmatched bases: 6. The germline V gene encodes CDR1 MDHEN and CDR2 SYDVKM. The CDR3 runs 14 residues. CDR3 amino acids: CASSLPGTGREQYV. DNA for the CDR3: TGTGCCAGCAGTTTGCCCGGGACAGGGCGCGAGCAGTACGTC.

This chain connects TRBV19 to TRBJ1-5; D call uncertain. From germline, CDR1 is LNHDA and CDR2 SQIVND (reference sequence). This CDR3 region has 15 residues. The V gene lost 8 bases and the J gene lost 1 base, with 15 bases spanning the gap. The CDR3 loop is CASRHSTWSNQPQHF. CDR3 coding DNA: TGTGCCAGTCGACACTCAACTTGGAGCAATCAGCCCCAGCATTTT.

The J gene is TRBJ2-1, the V gene TRBV12-3 or TRBV12-4, with 10 bases aligning to TRBD2. The V and J ends lost 7 bases and 8 bases, in that order; junction bases with no gene match: 11. The CDR3 is 15 amino acids. Here the CDR3 reads CASTYSSGGGDEQFF. CDR3 bases: TGTGCCAGCACCTACTCTAGCGGGGGTGGGGATGAGCAGTTCTTC.

The rearrangement uses TRBV28 and TRBJ2-7, with 10 bases identical to TRBD2. Looked up from germline, CDR1 is MDHEN and CDR2 is SYDVKM. Germline trimming cut 8 bases from V and 4 bases from J; bases unmatched to any gene: 14. The length of the CDR3 is 16 residues. In DNA, the CDR3 is TGTGCCAGCGCCCATCCGGGACTAGCGAATCTTTACGAGCAGTACGTC. Protein product: CASAHPGLANLYEQYV.